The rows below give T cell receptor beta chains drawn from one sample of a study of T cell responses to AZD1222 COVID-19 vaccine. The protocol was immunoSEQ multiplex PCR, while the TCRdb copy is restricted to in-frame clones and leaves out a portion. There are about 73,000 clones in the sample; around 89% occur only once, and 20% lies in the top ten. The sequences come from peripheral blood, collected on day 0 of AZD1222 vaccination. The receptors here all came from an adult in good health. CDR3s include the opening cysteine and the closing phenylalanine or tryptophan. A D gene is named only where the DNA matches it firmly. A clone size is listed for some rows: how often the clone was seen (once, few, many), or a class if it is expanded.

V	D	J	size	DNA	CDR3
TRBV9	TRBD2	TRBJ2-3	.	TGTGCCAGCAGCGGCGAACCGGGACTAGCAGCGGCAGATACGCAGTATTTT	CASSGEPGLAAADTQYF
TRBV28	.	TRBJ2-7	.	TGTGCCAGTGCTGCAGGGCCCTACGAGCAGTACTTC	CASAAGPYEQYF
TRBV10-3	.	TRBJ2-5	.	TGTGCCATCAGTGTGTCCCGGCAGGAAGAGACCCAGTACTTC	CAISVSRQEETQYF
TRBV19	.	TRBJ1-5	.	TGTGCCAGTAGCAAAACCTGGATTAGCAATCAGCCCCAGCATTTT	CASSKTWISNQPQHF
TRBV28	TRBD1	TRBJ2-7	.	TGTGCCAGCAGTACTTGGGACAGGCTCGTGACCTACGAGCAGTACTTC	CASSTWDRLVTYEQYF
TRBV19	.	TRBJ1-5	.	TGTGCCAGTAGACAGGGCCTGGATCAGCCCCAGCATTTT	CASRQGLDQPQHF
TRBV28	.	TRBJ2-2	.	TGTGCCAGCAGTTTAGAATCCGGGGAGCTGTTTTTT	CASSLESGELFF
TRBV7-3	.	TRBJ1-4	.	TGTGCCAGCAGCGGGGGACCTAATGAAAAACTGTTTTTT	CASSGGPNEKLFF
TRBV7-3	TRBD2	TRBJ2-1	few	TGTGCCAGCAGCCTTCTAACGGGAGGTGAGCAGTTCTTC	CASSLLTGGEQFF
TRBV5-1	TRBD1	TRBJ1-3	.	TGCGCCAGCAGCTTGCAGTGGGGACAGGGCAGAAACACCATATATTTT	CASSLQWGQGRNTIYF
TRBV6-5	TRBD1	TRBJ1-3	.	TGTGCCAGCACAACAGGGGGTGGAAACACCATATATTTT	CASTTGGGNTIYF
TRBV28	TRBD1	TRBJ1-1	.	TGTGCCAGCAGTTTTATGGACAGGGGGCGGGAGGCTTTCTTT	CASSFMDRGREAFF
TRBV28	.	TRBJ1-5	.	TGTGCCAGCAGCCTACTCGGGAGGAATCAGCCCCAGCATTTT	CASSLLGRNQPQHF
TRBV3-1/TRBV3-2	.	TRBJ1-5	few	TGTGCCAGCAGCCAAGCATCCGGAAATCAGCCCCAGCATTTT	CASSQASGNQPQHF
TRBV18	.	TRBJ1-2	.	TGTGCCAGCTCACCACCGTCACGGAACTATGGCTACACCTTC	CASSPPSRNYGYTF
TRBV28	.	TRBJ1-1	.	TGTGCCAGCAGTCCTCCAGGGTACGCTGAAGCTTTCTTT	CASSPPGYAEAFF
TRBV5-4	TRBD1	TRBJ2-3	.	TGTGCCAGCAGGCTGGACAGGGGGGTGACAGATACGCAGTATTTT	CASRLDRGVTDTQYF
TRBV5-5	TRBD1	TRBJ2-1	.	TGTGCCAGCAGGATTGGCCCAGGGGGCTCCTCCTACAATGAGCAGTTCTTC	CASRIGPGGSSYNEQFF
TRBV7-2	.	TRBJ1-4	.	TGTGCCAGCGGAAAGGGCGGCTATGAAAAACTGTTTTTT	CASGKGGYEKLFF
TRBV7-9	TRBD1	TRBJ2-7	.	TGTGCCAGCAGCATGACAGGGGGGCACGAGCAGTACTTC	CASSMTGGHEQYF
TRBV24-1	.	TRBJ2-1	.	TGTGCCACCAGTGTATCGGGGTACAATGAGCAGTTCTTC	CATSVSGYNEQFF
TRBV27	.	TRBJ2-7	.	TGTGCCAGCAGCTTGAAAGAATCCTACGAGCAGTACTTC	CASSLKESYEQYF
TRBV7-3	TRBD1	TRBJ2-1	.	TGTGCCAGCAGCTTACCGGGACAGCACGATGAGCAGTTCTTC	CASSLPGQHDEQFF
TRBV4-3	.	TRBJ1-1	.	TGCGCCAGCAGCCGGAAGGCGGGGGACACTGAAGCTTTCTTT	CASSRKAGDTEAFF
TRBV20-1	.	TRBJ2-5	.	TGCAGTGCTAGCGACCAAGAGACCCAGTACTTC	CSASDQETQYF
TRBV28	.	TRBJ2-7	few	TGTGCCAGCAGTCTTCCCGGGATAGAGAGGAGCTCCTACGAGCAGTACTTC	CASSLPGIERSSYEQYF
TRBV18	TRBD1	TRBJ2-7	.	TGTGCCAGCTCACCTCTGGGACAGGGAAACGAGCAGTACTTC	CASSPLGQGNEQYF
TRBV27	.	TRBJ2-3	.	TGTGCCAGCAGTTTATTCCAGTACACAGATACGCAGTATTTT	CASSLFQYTDTQYF
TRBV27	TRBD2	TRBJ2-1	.	TGTGCCAGCAGTTTTTCGGCCAGCGGGGGGCCGGACAATGAGCAGTTCTTC	CASSFSASGGPDNEQFF
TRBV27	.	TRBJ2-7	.	TGTGCCAGCAGTTTAAGCGGGCAATACGAGCAGTACTTC	CASSLSGQYEQYF
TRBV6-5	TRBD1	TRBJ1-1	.	TGTGCCAGCAGCCTGGGACAGGGGAACACTGAAGCTTTCTTT	CASSLGQGNTEAFF
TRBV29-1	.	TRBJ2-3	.	TGCAGCGTTGAAGCCGGAGCAGGCACAGATACGCAGTATTTT	CSVEAGAGTDTQYF
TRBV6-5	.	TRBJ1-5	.	TGTGCCAGCAGTTACTTAGCCGATCAGCCCCAGCATTTT	CASSYLADQPQHF
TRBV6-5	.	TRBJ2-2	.	TGTGCCAGCAGTTACGGAGGGGGCAGGGAGCTGTTTTTT	CASSYGGGRELFF
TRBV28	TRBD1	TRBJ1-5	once	TGTGCCAGCAGTTTATTTTTTGACAGGGGTGTAGTTCAGCCCCAGCATTTT	CASSLFFDRGVVQPQHF
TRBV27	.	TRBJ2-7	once	TGTGCCAGCAGTCCCGTTGGTGAGGGCTACGAGCAGTACTTC	CASSPVGEGYEQYF
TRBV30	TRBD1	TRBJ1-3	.	TGTGCCTGGAGTCGGGACAGCGGCTCTGGAAACACCATATATTTT	CAWSRDSGSGNTIYF
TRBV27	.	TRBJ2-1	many	TGTGCCAGCAGCACCTATAGCGGAGGAGGGAATGAGCAGTTCTTC	CASSTYSGGGNEQFF
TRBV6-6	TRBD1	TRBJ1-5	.	TGTGCCAGCAGACCGGGACAGCTCAATCAGCCCCAGCATTTT	CASRPGQLNQPQHF
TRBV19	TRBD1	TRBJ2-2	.	TGTGCCAGTAGTAATTGGCCAGGGGGAAACACCGGGGAGCTGTTTTTT	CASSNWPGGNTGELFF
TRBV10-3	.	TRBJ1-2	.	TGTGCCATCAGTGAGTCAGGGGACTATGGCTACACCTTC	CAISESGDYGYTF
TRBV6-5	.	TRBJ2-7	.	TGTGCCAGTTCCCACGGGGTCGAAAAATACGAGCAGTACTTC	CASSHGVEKYEQYF
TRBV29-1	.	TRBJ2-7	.	TGCAGCGTTGATTTTCCCAGCTCCTACGAGCAGTACTTC	CSVDFPSSYEQYF
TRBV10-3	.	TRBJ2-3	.	TGTGCCATCAGGGAGGGGGGGGGAGCAGATACGCAGTATTTT	CAIREGGGADTQYF
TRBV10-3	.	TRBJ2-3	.	TGTGCCACCCTAGCAAGTCTCATCACAGATACGCAGTATTTT	CATLASLITDTQYF
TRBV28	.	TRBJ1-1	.	TGTGCCAGCAGTTTATTGGGGGCCACTGAAGCTTTCTTT	CASSLLGATEAFF
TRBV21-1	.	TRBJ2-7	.	TGTGCCAGCAGCCGTCGTAGTAACGAGCAGTACTTC	CASSRRSNEQYF
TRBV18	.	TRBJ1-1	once	TGTGCCAGCTCACCAGTTAGCGGAGTCACTGAAGCTTTCTTT	CASSPVSGVTEAFF
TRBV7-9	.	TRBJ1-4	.	TGTGCCAGCAGCTTAGCGTGGGTAACTAATGAAAAACTGTTTTTT	CASSLAWVTNEKLFF
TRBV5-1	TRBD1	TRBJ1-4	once	TGCGCCAGCAGCTTGACAGGGGGGATGAGGACTAATGAAAAACTGTTTTTT	CASSLTGGMRTNEKLFF
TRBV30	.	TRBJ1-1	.	TGTGCCTGGACCCTCGGGATGAACACTGAAGCTTTCTTT	CAWTLGMNTEAFF
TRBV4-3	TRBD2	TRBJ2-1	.	TGCGCCAGCAGCCAAGCCATTTCTATAGCGGGTCTTGAGCAGTTCTTC	CASSQAISIAGLEQFF